The 13 T cell receptor beta chains reported below all come from one sample, sequenced in a study of blood T cell repertoires in COVID-19 (TCRdb year 2020). Libraries were made using the immunoSEQ multiplex PCR assay. As stored in TCRdb, this immuneACCESS dataset retains in-frame rearrangements with V and J assigned. A fraction of the clones does not appear; measured against another copy, unresolved V genes explain less than half of the discrepancy, and the remainder lacks a known reason. The sample data list more than 100,000 clones, and about 80% of these were observed just once. The ten largest clones represent more than 10% of the sample. Sequencing was done on a sample of peripheral blood. These receptors were taken from a human donor in a cohort sampled during active COVID-19.

The chain links TRBV10-2 to TRBJ1-1, with TRBD1 matching 8 bases. From germline, CDR1 is WSHSY and CDR2 SAAADI. This CDR3 is 14 amino acids long. V was clipped by 7 bases and J by 0 bases; unmatched bases: 4. CDR3 region: CASKGTGVNTEAFF. CDR3 DNA: TGCGCCAGCAAAGGGACAGGAGTGAACACTGAAGCTTTCTTT.

This clone was found a few times. The chain recombines TRBV30 with TRBJ1-4, with unresolved D. The V and J ends lost 5 bases and 8 bases respectively, with 9 bases between them. This CDR3 contains 11 residues. The germline V gene has CDR1 GTSNPN and CDR2 SVGIG (reference sequence). The CDR3 loop is CAWSTSEKLFF. CDR3 nucleotides: TGTGCCTGGTCTACTTCCGAAAAACTGTTTTTT.

This clone was picked up one time. The chain carries TRBV10-1 and TRBJ2-2; TRBD1 aligns across 8 bases. The CDR3 covers 16 residues. The trim removed 2 bases at V and 5 bases at J, leaving 7 bases unmatched. The germline V gene has CDR1 WNHNN and CDR2 SYGVQD (reference sequence). CDR3 sequence (DNA): TGCGCCAGCAGTGAGGATCAGGGGGCCTTAACCGGGGAGCTGTTTTTT. Translating it yields CASSEDQGALTGELFF.

V gene TRBV30 combines with J gene TRBJ1-2; D may be TRBD1 (5 bases). Trimming took off 3 bases at V and 4 bases at J, with 12 bases between the two ends. CDR1 GTSNPN and CDR2 SVGIG come from the germline V gene (reference sequence). The CDR3 covers 13 residues. The CDR3 region is CAWRGVRGYGYTF. The CDR3 nucleotides are TGTGCCTGGAGAGGGGTTAGGGGCTATGGCTACACCTTC.

The J gene is TRBJ2-7, the V gene TRBV28; 10 bases are shared with TRBD1. With 3 bases clipped from V and 2 bases from J, the junction kept 4 bases outside the gene matches. In germline, CDR1 is MDHEN, CDR2 SYDVKM. The CDR3 loop spans 15 amino acids. The DNA for the CDR3 is TGTGCCAGCAGTTTCGGGGACAGGGGCGCCTACGAGCAGTACTTC. This gives the protein CASSFGDRGAYEQYF.

The chain employs TRBV27 and TRBJ2-1; D is ambiguous. The ends were cut back, 5 bases at V and 2 bases at J, with 16 bases in the middle. This CDR3 comprises 16 residues. Germline CDR1 and CDR2: MNHEY and SMNVEV (reference sequence). CDR3 sequence (DNA): TGTGCCAGCAGTGATATCCCGGTCACCCCCTACAATGAGCAGTTCTTC. Its protein is CASSDIPVTPYNEQFF.

This clone was seen more than once but under ten times. CDR3 DNA: TGTGCCAGCAGCCGAACACTCAACAGGGGGCGAAGGACTGAAGCTTTCTTT. This codes for CASSRTLNRGRRTEAFF. The chain uses TRBV6-6 and TRBJ1-1; 9 bases agree with TRBD1. Germline V CDR1 and CDR2: MNHNY, SVGAGI (reference sequence). V trimming: 6 bases; J trimming: 5 bases; junction bases outside the gene matches: 16. The CDR3 spans 17 residues.

This rearrangement joins TRBV6-6 to TRBJ2-3; 10 bases agree with TRBD1. CDR1 is MNHNY, CDR2 SVGAGI, per germline (reference sequence). The CDR3 consists of 16 residues. J was trimmed by 0 bases and V by 2 bases; bases with no gene match: 2. The CDR3 DNA is TGTGCCAGCAGTTACGGGACAGGGGTTAGCACAGATACGCAGTATTTT. Its protein product is CASSYGTGVSTDTQYF.

This chain joins TRBV5-1 and TRBJ2-2, with a tentative D call TRBD1 (5 bases). The CDR3 is made up of 14 amino acids. The V end lost 4 bases, the J end lost 1 base, and 8 bases lay between the germline ends. CDR1 is SGHRS and CDR2 is YFSETQ in the germline V gene. In DNA, the CDR3 is TGCGCCAGCAGCGAGACAGTGAACACCGGGGAGCTGTTTTTT. As protein: CASSETVNTGELFF. The full variable domain, with the rest looked up from reference TRBV5-1 and TRBJ2-2, is KAGVTQTPRYLIKTRGQQVTLSCSPISGHRSVSWYQQTPGQGLQFLFEYFSETQRNKGNFPGRFSGRQFSNSRSEMNVSTLELGDSALYLCASSETVNTGELFFGEGSRLTVL.

The rearrangement uses TRBV19 and TRBJ1-2, with TRBD1 as a possible D gene (5 bases). Between the trimmed V and J ends, which lost 7 bases and 0 bases, there was a span of 15 bases. This CDR3 comprises 15 residues. Germline values: CDR1 LNHDA, CDR2 SQIVND (reference sequence). The CDR3 sequence is CASISLGGTNYGYTF. The CDR3 DNA is TGTGCCAGTATCTCTCTCGGGGGTACTAACTATGGCTACACCTTC.

V and J are TRBV5-1 and TRBJ2-5; D might be TRBD1 (8 bases). Germline CDR1 is SGHRS and CDR2 is YFSETQ. The CDR3 covers 16 residues. Trimming took 4 bases from V and 5 from J, leaving 21 bases between them. CDR3 amino acids: CASSRTGGAVRETQYF. CDR3 DNA: TGCGCCAGCAGCCGAACAGGGGGGGCGGTTCGGGAGACCCAGTACTTC.

As DNA, the CDR3 is TGCGCCAGCAGTTCCGGGACAGGGGTCTTTTATGAGCAGTACTTC. It specifies CASSSGTGVFYEQYF. The chain uses TRBV10-2 and TRBJ2-7, with 10 bases matching TRBD1. Germline-derived CDR1 and CDR2 are WSHSY and SAAADI. CDR3 length: 15 amino acids. The ends lost 5 bases at V and 7 bases at J; junction bases unmatched: 11.

This chain joins TRBV5-1 and TRBJ1-2, with D maybe TRBD1 (5 bases). CDR1 and CDR2 (germline): SGHRS, YFSETQ. V gave up 0 bases and J gave up 4 bases, with 10 bases separating them. The CDR3 contains 14 residues. In nucleotides, the CDR3 is TGCGCCAGCAGCTTGGACAGGAGGGGCTATGGCTACACCTTC. It encodes CASSLDRRGYGYTF.